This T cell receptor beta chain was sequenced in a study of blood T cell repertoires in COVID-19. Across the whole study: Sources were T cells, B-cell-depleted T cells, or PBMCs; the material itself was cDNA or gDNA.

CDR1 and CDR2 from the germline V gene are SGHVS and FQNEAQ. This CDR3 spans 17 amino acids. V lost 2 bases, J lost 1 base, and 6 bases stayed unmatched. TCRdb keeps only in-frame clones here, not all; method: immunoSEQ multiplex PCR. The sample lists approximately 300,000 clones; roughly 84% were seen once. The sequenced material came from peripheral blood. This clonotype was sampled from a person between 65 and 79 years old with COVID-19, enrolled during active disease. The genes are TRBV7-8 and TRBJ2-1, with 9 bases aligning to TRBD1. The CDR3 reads CASSLNRGQSSYNEQFF. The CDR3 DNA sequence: TGTGCCAGCAGCTTAAACAGGGGGCAATCATCCTACAATGAGCAGTTCTTC.